This paragraph reports one T cell receptor beta chain. CDR3 length: 15 amino acids. Trimming removed 1 base from V and 9 bases from J; junction bases left unmatched: 8. The germline V gene encodes CDR1 MGHDK and CDR2 SYGVNS. These data originate in a study of blood T cell repertoires in COVID-19. The overall study: From the United States, Italy and Spain came samples of acute and convalescent COVID-19.

Enrollees, about 18 to 100 years old, lived in approximately 25 US areas. What the recovered Cohort 3 donors had was two negative PCRs, clearance, or symptom resolution. TCRdb's copy holds only in-frame clones and misses some; the assay was immunoSEQ multiplex PCR. Of about 180,000 clones listed, roughly 82% are singletons. The TCR was taken from a woman in her thirties who had recovered from COVID-19. The chain has TRBV25-1 and TRBJ2-1; 8 bases agree with TRBD2. Specimen: PBMCs or T cells enriched from blood (not recorded which). The CDR3 DNA sequence: TGTGCCAGCAGTGAATCCGGGACTAGATCGATTGAGCAGTTCTTC. This sequence encodes CASSESGTRSIEQFF.